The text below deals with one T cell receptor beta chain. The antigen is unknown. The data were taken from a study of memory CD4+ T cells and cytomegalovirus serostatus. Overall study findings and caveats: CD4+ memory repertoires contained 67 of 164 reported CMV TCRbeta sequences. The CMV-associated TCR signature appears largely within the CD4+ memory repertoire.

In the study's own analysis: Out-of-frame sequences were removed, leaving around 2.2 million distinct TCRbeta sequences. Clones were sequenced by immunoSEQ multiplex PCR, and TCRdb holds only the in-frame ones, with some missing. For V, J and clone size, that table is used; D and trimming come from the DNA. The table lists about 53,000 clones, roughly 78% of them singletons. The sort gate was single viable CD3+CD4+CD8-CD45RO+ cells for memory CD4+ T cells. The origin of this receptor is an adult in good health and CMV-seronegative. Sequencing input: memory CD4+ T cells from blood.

CDR3 region: CASSRRTSGGYEQFF. The CDR3 coding sequence is TGTGCCAGCAGCCGCCGGACTAGCGGGGGTTATGAGCAGTTCTTC. The chain employs TRBV27 and TRBJ2-1; 13 bases map to TRBD2. The CDR3 totals 15 residues. From germline, CDR1 is MNHEY and CDR2 SMNVEV (reference sequence). Trimming removed 6 bases from V and 8 bases from J; junction bases left unmatched: 7.